Presented here are 6 T cell receptor beta chains from one specimen sequenced in a study of TIL therapy for anti-PD-1-resistant metastatic lung cancer. Sequencing used immunoSEQ v3. Assay: immunoSEQ multiplex PCR; the TCRdb copy retains only in-frame clones and omits some. This table holds 5,900 or so clones, around three fifths found once. Noted time point: pre-treatment sample, taken before nivolumab and TIL therapy. Pleural nodules or supraclavicular lymph nodes made up most of the excised metastases sampled. The source material was tumor tissue, sampled at baseline. The receptors were gathered from a person aged 25-85 years with non-small cell lung cancer.

This clone showed up just a few times. The rearrangement joins TRBV4-1 to TRBJ2-3, with 14 bases that match TRBD2. The junction had 7 bases not matched to a gene; V was cut back by 2 bases and J by 3 bases. The germline V gene encodes CDR1 MGHRA and CDR2 YSYEKL. The CDR3 contains 18 residues. CDR3 DNA: TGCGCCAGCAGCCAACGGACTAGCGGGAGGATCGCGACAGATACGCAGTATTTT. It specifies CASSQRTSGRIATDTQYF.

The sample holds a few counts of this clone. The CDR3 reads CASGPGTSGSADTQYF. CDR3 DNA sequence: TGTGCTAGTGGTCCCGGGACTAGCGGGAGTGCAGATACGCAGTATTTT. The chain is built from TRBV12-5 and TRBJ2-3; the match to TRBD2 covers 14 bases. V lost 5 bases to trimming and J lost 4 bases; unmatched junction nucleotides: 5. The germline CDR1 and CDR2 sequences are LGHNT and FRNRAP. The CDR3 covers 16 residues.

This clone qualifies as medium-sized (0.01 to 0.1%). The V and J genes are TRBV28 and TRBJ2-7; maybe TRBD2 (5 bases). V was trimmed by 5 bases and J by 4 bases, leaving 18 bases between them. Germline CDR1 MDHEN, CDR2 SYDVKM. The CDR3 spans 15 residues. Here the CDR3 reads CASSSQSAGNYEQYV. DNA of the CDR3: TGTGCCAGCAGTAGCCAATCCGCCGGGAATTACGAGCAGTACGTC.

J is TRBJ2-3 and V is TRBV7-2; possibly TRBD1 for D (6 bases). The CDR3 runs 15 residues. V was trimmed by 4 bases and J by 4 bases, leaving 15 bases between them. Germline V gene lookup returns CDR1 SGHTA and CDR2 FQGNSA. As DNA, the CDR3 is TGTGCCAGCAGCTCCGGGACAATACACGCAGATACGCAGTATTTT. Translated, it gives CASSSGTIHADTQYF.

The chain has TRBV5-5 and TRBJ2-4, with 9 bases matching TRBD1. Germline-derived CDR1 and CDR2 are SGHKS and YYEKEE (reference sequence). V lost 0 bases, J lost 7 bases, and 5 bases stayed unmatched. This CDR3 has 15 residues. The CDR3 DNA sequence: TGTGCCAGCAGCTTGGGGGGACAGGGACAGAACATTCAGTACTTC. Translation: CASSLGGQGQNIQYF.

The V and J genes are TRBV5-6 and TRBJ2-7; no reliable D call. CDR1 SGHDT and CDR2 YYEEEE come from the germline V gene. V lost 0 bases, J lost 0 bases, and 10 bases lay in between. CDR3 length: 15 residues. The CDR3 sequence is CASSLGSTNSYEQYF. The CDR3 nucleotides are TGTGCCAGCAGCTTGGGTTCCACCAACTCCTACGAGCAGTACTTC.